The 17 T cell receptor beta chains listed next were all sequenced from one sample in a study of blood T cell repertoires in COVID-19. Assay used: immunoSEQ multiplex PCR; TCRdb lists only in-frame clones, some missing. The sample records 120,000 or so clones, around 89% being singletons. The specimen sequenced was peripheral blood. The receptors stem from a man aged 50 to 59 with acute or convalescent COVID-19.

The chain employs TRBV5-6 and TRBJ2-3, with a tentative D call TRBD1 (5 bases). Germline V gives CDR1 SGHDT, CDR2 YYEEEE. CDR3 length: 15 residues. Trimming removed 0 bases from V and 3 bases from J, with 11 bases in between. The DNA for the CDR3 is TGTGCCAGCAGCTTGGAAGGGGTCCGGACAGATACGCAGTATTTT. Its translation: CASSLEGVRTDTQYF.

This chain uses TRBV5-8 with TRBJ2-5; D ambiguous. The CDR3 is made up of 14 amino acids. Trimming removed 1 base from V and 5 bases from J, with 12 bases in between. Germline assignment: CDR1 SGHTS and CDR2 YDEGEE. The CDR3 reads CASSLQNYGETQYF. For the CDR3, the DNA is TGTGCCAGCAGCTTGCAAAACTACGGGGAGACCCAGTACTTC.

This clone was seen a single time. The V and J genes are TRBV7-2 and TRBJ2-1; D is undetermined. The germline V gene has CDR1 SGHTA and CDR2 FQGNSA. Trimming removed 2 bases from V and 8 bases from J, with 10 bases in between. The CDR3 has 13 residues. The CDR3 nucleotides read TGTGCCAGCAGCTTATTTAGTTCCTATGAGCAGTTCTTC. It specifies CASSLFSSYEQFF.

This chain connects TRBV5-4 to TRBJ1-2; D perhaps matches TRBD1 (5 bases). Germline CDR1 is SGHNT and CDR2 is YYREEE (reference sequence). The V gene lost 3 bases and the J gene lost 2 bases, with 17 bases spanning the gap. The CDR3 length is 16 residues. CDR3 sequence (DNA): TGTGCCAGCAGCTCCTCGGGCAGGGTAATCAACTATGGCTACACCTTC. It specifies CASSSSGRVINYGYTF.

The V gene is TRBV7-6, the J gene TRBJ1-1; TRBD1 matches 9 bases. The CDR3 loop spans 15 amino acids. V lost 5 bases to trimming and J lost 6 bases; unmatched junction nucleotides: 10. Germline V CDR1 and CDR2: SGHVS, FNYEAQ. The CDR3 region has the DNA TGTGCCAGCAGCAAGAGGACAGGGGTGAGTGCTGAAGCTTTCTTT. Amino acids: CASSKRTGVSAEAFF.

The rearrangement links TRBV18 to TRBJ1-4, with TRBD1 identical over 7 bases. J was trimmed by 5 bases and V by 4 bases; bases with no gene match: 7. The CDR3 loop spans 15 amino acids. Germline values: CDR1 KGHSH, CDR2 LQKENI. In nucleotides, the CDR3 is TGTGCCAGCTCACTCCAGGGGGGAAGCAATGAAAAACTGTTTTTT. It encodes CASSLQGGSNEKLFF.

The chain is built from TRBV6-5 and TRBJ1-6; D remains unclear. CDR3 size: 15 residues. Trimming stripped 2 bases from V and 2 bases from J, with 7 bases between. Germline CDR1 is MNHEY and CDR2 is SVGAGI. DNA of the CDR3: TGTGCCAGCAGTTACGAGGCCCCCTATAATTCACCCCTCCACTTT. It specifies CASSYEAPYNSPLHF.

This clone was counted once. The rearrangement uses TRBV6-2 or TRBV6-3 and TRBJ2-5, with 8 bases matching TRBD1. J gave up 9 bases and V 2 bases, and 11 bases lay outside the gene matches. Germline V lookup: CDR1 MNHEY, CDR2 SVGEGT. The CDR3 is 15 residues long. The CDR3 loop is CASSYGTGGFLPQYF. Here the CDR3 DNA reads TGTGCCAGCAGTTACGGGACAGGAGGATTTCTGCCCCAGTACTTC.

This clone was seen only a few times. The gene calls are TRBV5-1 and TRBJ2-5; possible D gene TRBD1, 5 bases. The CDR3 spans 18 residues. Germline V gene data show CDR1 as SGHRS and CDR2 as YFSETQ. V gave up 0 bases and J gave up 4 bases, with 22 bases separating them. For the CDR3, the DNA is TGCGCCAGCAGCTTGGCCAGGGTAGGAGTAAGTGTGGCAGAGACCCAGTACTTC. This translates into CASSLARVGVSVAETQYF.

J is TRBJ2-1 and V is TRBV5-1, with 7 bases matching TRBD1. V dropped 5 bases and J dropped 3; count of bases not matched to a gene: 5. CDR3 length: 14 amino acids. Germline V gives CDR1 SGHRS, CDR2 YFSETQ. This chain's CDR3 is CASSSQGDYNEQFF. The CDR3 DNA is TGCGCCAGCAGTAGTCAGGGGGACTACAATGAGCAGTTCTTC.

The chain combines TRBV7-8 with TRBJ2-7; 7 nucleotides match TRBD2. Germline V gene data show CDR1 as SGHVS and CDR2 as FQNEAQ. J gave up 5 bases and V 5 bases, and 21 bases lay outside the gene matches. This CDR3 has 18 residues. CDR3 in amino acids: CASSASGVRGSRTDEQYF. The CDR3 DNA sequence: TGTGCCAGCAGCGCCTCCGGGGTACGCGGGAGTCGCACCGACGAGCAGTACTTC.

This clone was recorded only once. The rearrangement joins TRBV6-4 to TRBJ2-4; D is perhaps TRBD2 (5 bases). This CDR3 has 14 amino acids. V was pared by 6 bases and J by 4 bases, with 13 bases between. Germline CDR1 and CDR2: MRHNA and SNTAGT. In nucleotides, the CDR3 is TGTGCCAGCAGAAAGACTACGGTAAAAAACATTCAGTACTTC. Its protein product is CASRKTTVKNIQYF.

The CDR3 spells CASRSGANSPLHF. The CDR3 DNA reads TGTGCCAGCAGAAGTGGGGCCAATTCACCCCTCCACTTT. This chain connects TRBV27 to TRBJ1-6, with D tentatively TRBD1 (5 bases). Germline CDR1 is MNHEY and CDR2 is SMNVEV (reference sequence). CDR3 length: 13 residues. Trimming cost V 6 bases and J 7 bases, with 10 bases left between them.

This chain uses TRBV6-5 with TRBJ2-1; 9 positions match TRBD1. Germline V CDR1 and CDR2: MNHEY, SVGAGI. The length of the CDR3 is 15 residues. The J segment lost 3 bases and the V segment lost 6 bases, leaving 6 bases of the junction unmatched. For the CDR3, the DNA is TGTGCCAGCAGGATGGACAGGGGCTTCTACAATGAGCAGTTCTTC. It translates to CASRMDRGFYNEQFF.

The rearrangement joins TRBV28 to TRBJ1-3; perhaps TRBD1 as D (6 bases). The germline V gene has CDR1 MDHEN and CDR2 SYDVKM. The CDR3 covers 16 residues. With 3 bases removed from V and 4 bases from J, the gap between germline ends came to 16 bases. CDR3 sequence: CASSLPRGRGGNTIYF. DNA for the CDR3: TGTGCCAGCAGTTTGCCCCGGGGGAGGGGGGGAAACACCATATATTTT.

The chain carries TRBV5-1 and TRBJ2-1, with TRBD2 as a possible D gene (6 bases). Trimming removed 0 bases at V and 0 bases at J, with 13 bases between. The germline V gene encodes CDR1 SGHRS and CDR2 YFSETQ. The CDR3 has 17 residues. The DNA of the CDR3 is TGCGCCAGCAGCTTGGTTCCTGCGCGGGGCTCCTACAATGAGCAGTTCTTC. Residues: CASSLVPARGSYNEQFF.

CDR3 DNA: TGTGCCAGCAGCCAAGGGATCGGGGTCTCCTACGAGCAGTACTTC. It encodes CASSQGIGVSYEQYF. This rearrangement joins TRBV3-1 (or the pseudogene TRBV3-2) to TRBJ2-7; D is possibly TRBD2 (5 bases). In germline, CDR1 is LGHDT, CDR2 YNNKEL (reference sequence). The V end lost 1 base, the J end lost 0 bases, and 10 bases lay between the germline ends. There are 15 residues in the CDR3.